This T cell receptor (beta chain) was captured in a study of blood T cell repertoires in COVID-19. Overall study context: The study drew acute and convalescent COVID-19 samples from the United States, Italy and Spain. Sources were T cells, B-cell-depleted T cells, or PBMCs; the material itself was cDNA or gDNA.

Germline CDR1 LGHDT, CDR2 YNNKEL (reference sequence). Trimming took 2 bases from V and 6 from J, leaving 11 bases between them. The CDR3 contains 15 residues. In the original processing: Estimated nucleated cell counts came from reference gene primer amplification. Some clones are missing from TCRdb's copy, which holds only in-frame ones; the method was immunoSEQ multiplex PCR. V and J calls and clone size come straight from that table; D and trimming were deduced from the DNA. Altogether around 200,000 clones are present, more than 70% being singletons, with the ten largest covering approximately 2.7%.

Input material: peripheral blood. The sequence derives from a man in his forties with active or convalescent COVID-19. This chain joins TRBV3-1 (or the pseudogene TRBV3-2) and TRBJ1-6; possibly TRBD1 for D (5 bases). CDR3: CASSQRRRGNSPLHF. Written as DNA, the CDR3 is TGTGCCAGCAGCCAAAGGAGGAGGGGTAATTCACCCCTCCACTTT.